This T cell receptor (beta chain) came from a study of glioma-infiltrating T cells. In germline, CDR1 is MGHDK, CDR2 SYGVNS. V was shortened by 4 bases and J by 5 bases, with 17 bases between the two germline ends. This CDR3 has 15 amino acids. Amplification of TCR alpha and beta CDR3 regions from RNA used iRepertoire nested multiplex PCR. Tissue mRNA or PBMC total RNA, about 90-450 ng, went into one-step reverse transcription and amplification. TCRdb passed the multiplex PCR reads through MiXCR, listing each CDR3 protein once. The sample lists 400,000 or so distinct CDR3 sequences, approximately 42% occurring once. Comment on this clonotype: Being one base from a much bigger clone, this may be a read error.

Sequences were obtained from glioma tissue, nonneoplastic brain tissue, or PBMCs (not recorded which). The chain recombines TRBV25-1 with TRBJ1-1; D gene unclear. The sequence came from a human donor with low-grade glioma or glioblastoma, undergoing nonglioma brain surgery, or in good health (not recorded which). CDR3 DNA sequence: TGTGCCAGCAGTGGCCGGGTGGCGGAGAAAACTGAAGCTTTCTTT. Translation gives CASSGRVAEKTEAFF.